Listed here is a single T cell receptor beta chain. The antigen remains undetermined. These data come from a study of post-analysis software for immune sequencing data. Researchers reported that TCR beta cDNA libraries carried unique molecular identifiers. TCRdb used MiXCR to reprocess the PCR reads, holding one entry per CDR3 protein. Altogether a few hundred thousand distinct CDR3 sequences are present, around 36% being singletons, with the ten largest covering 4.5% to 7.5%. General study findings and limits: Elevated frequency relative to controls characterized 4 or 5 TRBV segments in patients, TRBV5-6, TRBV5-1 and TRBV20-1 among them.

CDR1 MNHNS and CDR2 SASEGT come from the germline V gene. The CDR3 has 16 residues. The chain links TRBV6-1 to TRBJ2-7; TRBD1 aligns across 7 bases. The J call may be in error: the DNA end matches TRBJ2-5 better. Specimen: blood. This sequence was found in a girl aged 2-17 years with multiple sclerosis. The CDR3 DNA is TGTGCCAGCACCACAAGAAGACAGGGAATGGTAGAGACCCAGTACTTC. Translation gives CASTTRRQGMVETQYF.